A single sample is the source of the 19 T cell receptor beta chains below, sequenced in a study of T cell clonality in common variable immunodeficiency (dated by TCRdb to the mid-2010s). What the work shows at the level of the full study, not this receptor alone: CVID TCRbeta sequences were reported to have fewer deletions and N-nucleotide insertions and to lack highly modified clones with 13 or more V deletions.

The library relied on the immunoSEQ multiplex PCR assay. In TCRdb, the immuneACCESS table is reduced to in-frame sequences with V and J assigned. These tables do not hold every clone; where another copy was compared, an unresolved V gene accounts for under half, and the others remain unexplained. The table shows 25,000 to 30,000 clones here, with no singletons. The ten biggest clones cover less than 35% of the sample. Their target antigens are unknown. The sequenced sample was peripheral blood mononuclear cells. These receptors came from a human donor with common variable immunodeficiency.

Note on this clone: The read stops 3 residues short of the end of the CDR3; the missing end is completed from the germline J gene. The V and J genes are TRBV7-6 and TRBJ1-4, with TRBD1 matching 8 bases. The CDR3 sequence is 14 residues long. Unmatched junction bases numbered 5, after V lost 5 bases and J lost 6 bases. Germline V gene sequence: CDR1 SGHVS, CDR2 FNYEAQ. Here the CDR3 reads CASSLDRVYEKLFF. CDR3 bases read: TGTGCCAGCAGCCTGGACAGGGTGTATGAAAAA.

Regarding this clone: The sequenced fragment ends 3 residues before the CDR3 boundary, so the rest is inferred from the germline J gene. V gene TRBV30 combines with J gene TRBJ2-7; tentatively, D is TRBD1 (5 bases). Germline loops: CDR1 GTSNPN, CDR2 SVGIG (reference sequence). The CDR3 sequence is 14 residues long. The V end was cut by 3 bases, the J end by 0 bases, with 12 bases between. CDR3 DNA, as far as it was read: TGTGCCTGGAGGCAGGGAATCCTCTCCTACGAG. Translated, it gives CAWRQGILSYE. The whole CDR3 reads CAWRQGILSYEQYF. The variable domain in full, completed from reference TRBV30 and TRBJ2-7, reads SQTIHQWPATLVQPVGSPLSLECTVEGTSNPNLYWYRQAAGRGLQLLFYSVGIGQISSEVPQNLSASRPQDRQFILSSKKLLLSDSGFYLCAWRQGILSYEQYFGPGTRLTVT.

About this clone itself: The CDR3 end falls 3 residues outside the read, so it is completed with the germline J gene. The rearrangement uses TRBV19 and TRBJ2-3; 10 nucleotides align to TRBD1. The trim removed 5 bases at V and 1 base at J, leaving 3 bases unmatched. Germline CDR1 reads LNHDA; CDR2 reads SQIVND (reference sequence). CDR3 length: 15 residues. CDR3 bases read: TGTGCCAGTAGTGACAGGGGGCTGGGCACAGATACG. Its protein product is CASSDRGLGTDT. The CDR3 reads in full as CASSDRGLGTDTQYF.

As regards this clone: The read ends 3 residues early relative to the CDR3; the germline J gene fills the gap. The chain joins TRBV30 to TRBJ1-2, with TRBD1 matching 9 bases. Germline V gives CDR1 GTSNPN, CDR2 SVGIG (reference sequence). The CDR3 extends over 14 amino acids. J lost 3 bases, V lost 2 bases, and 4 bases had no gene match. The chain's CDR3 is CAWSTGTGHYGYTF. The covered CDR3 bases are TGTGCCTGGAGTACCGGGACAGGGCACTATGGC. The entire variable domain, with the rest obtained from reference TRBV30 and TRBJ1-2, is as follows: SQTIHQWPATLVQPVGSPLSLECTVEGTSNPNLYWYRQAAGRGLQLLFYSVGIGQISSEVPQNLSASRPQDRQFILSSKKLLLSDSGFYLCAWSTGTGHYGYTFGSGTRLTVV.

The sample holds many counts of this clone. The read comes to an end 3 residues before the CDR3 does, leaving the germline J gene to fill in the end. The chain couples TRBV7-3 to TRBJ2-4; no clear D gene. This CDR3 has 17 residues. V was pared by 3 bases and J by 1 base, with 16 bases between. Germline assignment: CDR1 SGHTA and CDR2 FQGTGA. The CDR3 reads CASSFFGGYGAKNIQYF. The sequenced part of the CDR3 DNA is TGTGCCAGCAGCTTTTTCGGCGGTTACGGGGCCAAAAACATT.

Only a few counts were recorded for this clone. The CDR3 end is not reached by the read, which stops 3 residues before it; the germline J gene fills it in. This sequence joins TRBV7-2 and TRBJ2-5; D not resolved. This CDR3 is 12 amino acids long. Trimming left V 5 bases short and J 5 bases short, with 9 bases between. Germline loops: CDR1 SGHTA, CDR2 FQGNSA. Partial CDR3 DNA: TGTGCCAGCAGCCCCTATGTCGAGACC. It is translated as CASSPYVET. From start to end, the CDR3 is CASSPYVETQYF. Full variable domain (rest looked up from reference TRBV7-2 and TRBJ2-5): GAGVSQSPSNKVTEKGKDVELRCDPISGHTALYWYRQSLGQGLEFLIYFQGNSAPDKSGLPSDRFSAERTGGSVSTLTIQRTQQEDSAVYLCASSPYVETQYFGPGTRLLVL.

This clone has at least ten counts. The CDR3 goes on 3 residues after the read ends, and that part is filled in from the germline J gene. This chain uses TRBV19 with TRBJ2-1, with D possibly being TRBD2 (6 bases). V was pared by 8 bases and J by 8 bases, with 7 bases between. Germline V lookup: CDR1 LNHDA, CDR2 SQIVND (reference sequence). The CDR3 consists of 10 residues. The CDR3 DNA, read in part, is TGTGCCAGTGGGGGGTATGAG. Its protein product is CASGGYE. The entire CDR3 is CASGGYEQFF.

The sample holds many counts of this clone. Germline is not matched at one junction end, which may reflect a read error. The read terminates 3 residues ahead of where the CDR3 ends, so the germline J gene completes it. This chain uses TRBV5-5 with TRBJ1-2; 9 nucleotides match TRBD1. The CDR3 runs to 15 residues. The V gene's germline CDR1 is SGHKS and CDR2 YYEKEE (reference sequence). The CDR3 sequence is CASSLPGTGNYGYTF. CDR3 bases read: TGTGCCAGCAGTCTACCCGGGACAGGGAACTACGGC.

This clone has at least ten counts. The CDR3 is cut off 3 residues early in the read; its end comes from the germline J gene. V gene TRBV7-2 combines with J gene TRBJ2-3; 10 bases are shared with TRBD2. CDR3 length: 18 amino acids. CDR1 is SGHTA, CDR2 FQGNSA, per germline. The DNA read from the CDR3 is TGTGCCAGCAGCTTAGCTCGGGCTAGCGGGGGCCCTACCCCGGCG. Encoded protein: CASSLARASGGPTPA. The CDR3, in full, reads CASSLARASGGPTPAQYF.

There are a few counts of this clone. The sequenced CDR3 bases are TGTGCCAGCTCCCTTCTCACAGATACG. This translates into CASSLLTDT. The full CDR3 protein reads CASSLLTDTQYF. The chain recombines TRBV6-2 or TRBV6-3 with TRBJ2-3; the D is unclear. The read falls 3 residues short of the CDR3 end, and the missing part is taken from the germline J gene. Looked up from germline, CDR1 is MNHEY and CDR2 is SVGEGT. Trimming pared 8 bases from V and 2 bases from J, leaving 8 bases between. The CDR3 consists of 12 residues.

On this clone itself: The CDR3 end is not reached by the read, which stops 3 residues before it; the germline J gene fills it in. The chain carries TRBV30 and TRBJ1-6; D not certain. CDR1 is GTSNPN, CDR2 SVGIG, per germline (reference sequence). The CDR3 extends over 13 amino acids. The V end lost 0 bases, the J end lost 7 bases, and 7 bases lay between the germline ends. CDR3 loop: CAWSVQGNSPLHF. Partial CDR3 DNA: TGTGCCTGGAGTGTACAAGGGAATTCACCC.

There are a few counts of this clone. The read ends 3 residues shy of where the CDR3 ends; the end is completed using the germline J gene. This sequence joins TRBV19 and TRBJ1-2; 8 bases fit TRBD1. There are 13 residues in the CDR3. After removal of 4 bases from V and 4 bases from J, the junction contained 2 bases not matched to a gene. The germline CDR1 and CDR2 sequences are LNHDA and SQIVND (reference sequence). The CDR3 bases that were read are TGTGCCAGTAGTAGGGACAGGCTCTATGGC. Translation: CASSRDRLYG. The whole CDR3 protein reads CASSRDRLYGYTF.

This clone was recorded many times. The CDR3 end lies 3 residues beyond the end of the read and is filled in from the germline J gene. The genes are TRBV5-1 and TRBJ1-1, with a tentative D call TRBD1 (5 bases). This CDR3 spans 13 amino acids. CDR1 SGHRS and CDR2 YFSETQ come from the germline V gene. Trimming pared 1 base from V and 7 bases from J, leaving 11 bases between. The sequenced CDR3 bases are TGCGCCAGCAGCTTGAGAGGGGATAATGAA. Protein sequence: CASSLRGDNE. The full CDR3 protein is CASSLRGDNEAFF.

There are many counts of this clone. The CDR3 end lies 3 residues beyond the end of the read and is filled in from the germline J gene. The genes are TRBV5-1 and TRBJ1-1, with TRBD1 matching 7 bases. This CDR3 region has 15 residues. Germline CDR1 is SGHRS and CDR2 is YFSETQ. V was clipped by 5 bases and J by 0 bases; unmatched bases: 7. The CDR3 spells CASRGQVSVNTEAFF. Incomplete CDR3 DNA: TGCGCCAGCAGAGGACAGGTCTCAGTGAACACTGAA.

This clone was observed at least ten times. The CDR3 region is CASSDWGSLAKNIQYF. The CDR3 DNA, read in part, is TGTGCCAGCAGTGACTGGGGCAGTCTAGCCAAAAACATT. V and J are TRBV6-4 and TRBJ2-4, with D possibly being TRBD1 (5 bases). The read terminates 3 residues before the CDR3 end, so the remaining end is supplied by the germline J gene. The CDR3 is 16 amino acids. CDR1 is MRHNA and CDR2 is SNTAGT in the germline V gene. V lost 1 base and J lost 0, with 10 bases in between.

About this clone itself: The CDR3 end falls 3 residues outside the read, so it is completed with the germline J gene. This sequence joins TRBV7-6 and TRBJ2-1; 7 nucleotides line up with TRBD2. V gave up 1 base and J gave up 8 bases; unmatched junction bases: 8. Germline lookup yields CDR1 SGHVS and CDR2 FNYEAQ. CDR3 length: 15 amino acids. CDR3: CASSLGGGLADEQFF. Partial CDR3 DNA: TGTGCCAGCAGCTTAGGCGGGGGATTGGCGGATGAG.

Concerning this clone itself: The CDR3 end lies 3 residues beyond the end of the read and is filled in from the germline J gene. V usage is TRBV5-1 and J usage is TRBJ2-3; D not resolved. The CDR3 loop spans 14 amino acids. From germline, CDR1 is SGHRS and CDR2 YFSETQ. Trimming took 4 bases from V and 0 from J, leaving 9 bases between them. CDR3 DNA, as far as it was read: TGCGCCAGCAGCGTGACACCTAGCACAGATACG. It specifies CASSVTPSTDT. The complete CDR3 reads CASSVTPSTDTQYF.

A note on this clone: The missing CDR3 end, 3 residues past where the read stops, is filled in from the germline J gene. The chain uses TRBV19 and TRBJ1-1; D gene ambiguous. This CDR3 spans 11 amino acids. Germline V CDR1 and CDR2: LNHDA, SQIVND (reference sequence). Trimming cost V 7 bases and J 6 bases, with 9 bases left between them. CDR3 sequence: CASTSGSEAFF. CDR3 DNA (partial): TGTGCCAGTACCTCAGGATCTGAA.

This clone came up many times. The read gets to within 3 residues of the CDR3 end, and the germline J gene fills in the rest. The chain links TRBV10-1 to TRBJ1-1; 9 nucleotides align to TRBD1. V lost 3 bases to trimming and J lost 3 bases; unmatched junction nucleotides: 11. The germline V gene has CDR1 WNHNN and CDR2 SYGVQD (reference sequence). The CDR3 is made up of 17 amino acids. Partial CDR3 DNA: TGCGCCAGCAGTGACGAGTCTGAAAGGACAGGGGACACTGAA. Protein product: CASSDESERTGDTE. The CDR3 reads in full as CASSDESERTGDTEAFF.